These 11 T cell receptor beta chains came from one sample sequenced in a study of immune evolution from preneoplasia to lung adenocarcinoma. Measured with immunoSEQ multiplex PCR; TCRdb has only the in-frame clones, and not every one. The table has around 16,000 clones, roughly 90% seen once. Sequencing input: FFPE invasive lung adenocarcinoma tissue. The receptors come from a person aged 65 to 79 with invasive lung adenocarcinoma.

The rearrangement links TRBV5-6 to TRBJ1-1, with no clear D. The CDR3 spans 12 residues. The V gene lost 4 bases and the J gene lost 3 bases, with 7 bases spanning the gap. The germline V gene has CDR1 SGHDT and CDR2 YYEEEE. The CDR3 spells CASSNTYTEAFF. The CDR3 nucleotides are TGTGCCAGCAGCAATACCTACACTGAAGCTTTCTTT.

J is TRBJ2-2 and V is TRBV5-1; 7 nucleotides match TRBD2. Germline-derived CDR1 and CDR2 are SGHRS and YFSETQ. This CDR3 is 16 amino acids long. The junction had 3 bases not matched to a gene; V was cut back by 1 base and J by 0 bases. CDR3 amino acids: CASSLSGTANTGELFF. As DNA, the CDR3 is TGCGCCAGCAGCTTGAGCGGGACGGCGAACACCGGGGAGCTGTTTTTT.

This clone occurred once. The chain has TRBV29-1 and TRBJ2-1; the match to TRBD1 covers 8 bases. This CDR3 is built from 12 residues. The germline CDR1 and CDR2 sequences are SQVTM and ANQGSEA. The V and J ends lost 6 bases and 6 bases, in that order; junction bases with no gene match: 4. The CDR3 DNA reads TGCAGCGTCCGGGACAGGTCCAATGAGCAGTTCTTC. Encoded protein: CSVRDRSNEQFF.

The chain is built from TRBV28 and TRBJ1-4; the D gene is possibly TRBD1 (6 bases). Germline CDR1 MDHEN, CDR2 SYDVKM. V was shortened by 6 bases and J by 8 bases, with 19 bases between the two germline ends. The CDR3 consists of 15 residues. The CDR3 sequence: CASSIPRGLEEKLFF. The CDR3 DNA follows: TGTGCCAGCAGCATCCCCAGGGGACTTGAAGAAAAACTGTTTTTT.

The DNA of the CDR3 is TGTGCCAGCAGCTTCAACGGACAGGGCAATCAGCCCCAGCATTTT. Translation gives CASSFNGQGNQPQHF. This chain links TRBV7-8 with TRBJ1-5; 7 nucleotides match TRBD1. With V trimmed by 3 bases and J by 2 bases, 4 bases remained unmatched. CDR3 length: 15 amino acids. CDR1 and CDR2 (germline): SGHVS, FQNEAQ. The whole variable domain, remainder taken from reference TRBV7-8 and TRBJ1-5, is GAGVSQSPRYKVAKRGQDVALRCDPISGHVSLFWYQQALGQGPEFLTYFQNEAQLDKSGLPSDRFFAERPEGSVSTLKIQRTQQEDSAVYLCASSFNGQGNQPQHFGDGTRLSIL.

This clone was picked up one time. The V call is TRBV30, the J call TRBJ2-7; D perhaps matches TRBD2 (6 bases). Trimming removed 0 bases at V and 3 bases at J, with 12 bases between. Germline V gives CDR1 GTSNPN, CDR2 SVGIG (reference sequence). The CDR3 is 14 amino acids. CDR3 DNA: TGTGCCTGGAGTGTACACGGGAGTATCTACGAGCAGTACTTC. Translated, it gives CAWSVHGSIYEQYF.

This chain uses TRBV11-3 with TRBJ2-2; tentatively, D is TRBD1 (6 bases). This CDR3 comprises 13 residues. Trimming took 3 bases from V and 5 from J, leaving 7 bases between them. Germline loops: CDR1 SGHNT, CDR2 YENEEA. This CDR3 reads CASSFRGTGELFF. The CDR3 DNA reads TGTGCCAGCAGCTTCAGGGGTACCGGGGAGCTGTTTTTT.

DNA for the CDR3: TGCAGCGTTGAAGATAGGCGAGGCGGCGGAAAACTGTTTTTT. Residues: CSVEDRRGGGKLFF. The chain is built from TRBV29-1 and TRBJ1-4; no clear D gene. Trimming shortened V by 0 bases and J by 10 bases, and 15 bases separated the two germline ends. Per germline, CDR1 SQVTM and CDR2 ANQGSEA. The CDR3 totals 14 residues.

In DNA form, the CDR3 reads TGCAGCGTTGAACTGGGACAGGGGGGGTACGAGCAGTACTTC. Its protein product is CSVELGQGGYEQYF. The chain combines TRBV29-1 with TRBJ2-7; 11 bases agree with TRBD1. The V and J ends lost 2 bases and 4 bases, in that order; junction bases with no gene match: 4. This CDR3 is built from 14 residues. Germline CDR1 and CDR2: SQVTM and ANQGSEA.

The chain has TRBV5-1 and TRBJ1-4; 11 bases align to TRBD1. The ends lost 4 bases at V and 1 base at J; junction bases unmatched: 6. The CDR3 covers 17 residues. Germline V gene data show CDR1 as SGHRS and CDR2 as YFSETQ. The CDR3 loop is CASSQGTGGGTNEKLFF. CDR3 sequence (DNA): TGCGCCAGCAGCCAGGGGACAGGGGGTGGAACTAATGAAAAACTGTTTTTT.

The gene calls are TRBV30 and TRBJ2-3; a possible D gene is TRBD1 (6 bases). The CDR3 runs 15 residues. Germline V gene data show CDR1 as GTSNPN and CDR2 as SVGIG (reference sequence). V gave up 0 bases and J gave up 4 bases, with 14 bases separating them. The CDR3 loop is CAWSVWQGSPDTQYF. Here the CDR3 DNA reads TGTGCCTGGAGTGTCTGGCAGGGGAGTCCAGATACGCAGTATTTT.